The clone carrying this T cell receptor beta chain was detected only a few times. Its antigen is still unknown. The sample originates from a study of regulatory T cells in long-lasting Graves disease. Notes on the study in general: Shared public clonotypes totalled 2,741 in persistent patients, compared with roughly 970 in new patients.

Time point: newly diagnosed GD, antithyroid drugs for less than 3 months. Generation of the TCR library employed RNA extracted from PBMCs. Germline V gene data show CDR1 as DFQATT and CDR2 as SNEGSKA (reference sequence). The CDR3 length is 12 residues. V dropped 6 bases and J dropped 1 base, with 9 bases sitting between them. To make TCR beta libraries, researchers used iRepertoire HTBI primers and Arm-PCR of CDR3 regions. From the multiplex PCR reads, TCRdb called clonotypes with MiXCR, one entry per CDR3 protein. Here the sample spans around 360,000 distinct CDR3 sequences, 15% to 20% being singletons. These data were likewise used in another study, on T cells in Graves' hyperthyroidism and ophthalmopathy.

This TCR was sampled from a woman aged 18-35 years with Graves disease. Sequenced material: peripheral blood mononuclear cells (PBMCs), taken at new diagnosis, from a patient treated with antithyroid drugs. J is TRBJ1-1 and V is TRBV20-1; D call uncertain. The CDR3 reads CSAPTKNTEAFF. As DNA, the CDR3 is TGCAGTGCCCCCACAAAGAACACTGAAGCTTTCTTT.